The clone carrying this T cell receptor (beta chain) was seen a few times. Its cognate antigen is unknown. PCR was performed using 60 Vbeta and 13 Jbeta primers. Profiling relied on immunoSEQ multiplex PCR, and the TCRdb table lists in-frame clones only, not all of them. The sample contains some 84,000 clones, just under 80% of which appear only once. These data are taken from a study of cytomegalovirus exposure and HLA in healthy donors. Points from the study as a whole: The analysis excluded some indistinguishable V segments, including TRBV6-2 and TRBV6-3.

CDR3 length: 16 amino acids. After removal of 10 bases from V and 8 bases from J, the junction contained 19 bases not matched to a gene. CDR1 and CDR2 from the germline V gene are ENHRY and SYGVKD. The sample consisted of PBMCs. The TCR comes from a male donor in good health and CMV-seropositive. The chain uses TRBV10-3 and TRBJ2-1; TRBD1 aligns across 8 bases. CDR3 nucleotides: TGTGCCACCCGGACAGGGCAACTAGCCCCAAGGGATGAGCAGTTCTTC. Amino acids: CATRTGQLAPRDEQFF.